Below are 10 T cell receptor beta chains sequenced from a single sample in a study of post-analysis software for immune sequencing data. Sequencing libraries made from TCR beta cDNA carried unique molecular identifiers. TCRdb used MiXCR to reprocess the PCR reads, holding one entry per CDR3 protein. The sample has hundreds of thousands of distinct CDR3 sequences, roughly three fifths seen once. Antigens for these TCRs are unknown. Study-level points and caveats: In patients, TRBV5-6, TRBV5-1 and TRBV20-1 belonged to five TRBV segments found more frequently than in controls.

The sample consisted of blood. The receptors derive from a girl aged 2 to 9 with multiple sclerosis.

The chain recombines TRBV7-2 with TRBJ1-5; the D gene is possibly TRBD1 (5 bases). Germline lookup yields CDR1 SGHTA and CDR2 FQGNSA. V was clipped by 5 bases and J by 5 bases, with 10 bases between them. The CDR3 has 13 residues. DNA of the CDR3: TGTGCCAGCAGCCAATCAGGGTATCAGCCCCAGCATTTT. This gives the protein CASSQSGYQPQHF.

The V and J genes are TRBV2 and TRBJ2-7; the match to TRBD2 covers 11 bases. CDR3 length: 15 residues. Germline V gives CDR1 SNHLY, CDR2 FYNNEI. J lost 3 bases, V lost 3 bases, and 4 bases had no gene match. The DNA of the CDR3 is TGTGCCAGCAGTGATGGGACTAGCGGTAACTACGAGCAGTACTTC. Translation: CASSDGTSGNYEQYF.

J is TRBJ1-1 and V is TRBV12-3 or TRBV12-4; D is perhaps TRBD1 (6 bases). Deletions cut 6 bases from V and 8 bases from J, with 19 bases between. This CDR3 is 14 amino acids long. The chain's CDR3 is CASRFGENRDEAFF. DNA for the CDR3: TGTGCCAGCAGGTTTGGGGAGAACAGGGACGAAGCTTTCTTT.

The V and J genes are TRBV4-3 and TRBJ1-2; D is perhaps TRBD1 (5 bases). Germline loops: CDR1 LGHNA, CDR2 YSLEER. The CDR3 length is 14 residues. V lost 0 bases, J lost 4 bases, and 9 bases lay in between. CDR3 nucleotides: TGCGCCAGCAGCCAAGAACAGGACCGCTATGGCTACACCTTC. Translation: CASSQEQDRYGYTF.

This chain connects TRBV6-5 to TRBJ2-7; tentatively, D is TRBD2 (5 bases). The end of the DNA aligns better with TRBJ2-4, so the J call may be wrong. The germline V gene encodes CDR1 MNHEY and CDR2 SVGAGI. This CDR3 spans 13 amino acids. The CDR3, as DNA: TGTGCCAGCAGCGGGCTAGGAGGTGACATTCAGTACTTC. The encoded protein is CASSGLGGDIQYF.

This clonotype was found once. This chain uses TRBV20-1 with TRBJ1-1, with D possibly TRBD1 on 5 matching bases. Germline V CDR1 and CDR2: DFQATT, SNEGSKA (reference sequence). The CDR3 runs to 12 residues. The ends were cut back, 7 bases at V and 2 bases at J, with 11 bases in the middle. Here the CDR3 DNA reads TGCAGTGTCCTCGGGGGAAACACTGAAGCTTTCTTT. Protein: CSVLGGNTEAFF.

Here the CDR3 reads CASSYSTVRGRGGYTF. The DNA of the CDR3 is TGTGCCAGCAGTTACTCGACAGTCAGGGGGAGAGGTGGCTACACCTTC. J is TRBJ1-2 and V is TRBV6-2 or TRBV6-3, with 7 bases identical to TRBD1. The length of the CDR3 is 16 residues. The V gene end was trimmed by 0 bases and the J gene end by 7 bases; junction bases not matched to a gene: 11. Germline assignment: CDR1 MNHEY and CDR2 SVGEGT.

J is TRBJ2-7 and V is TRBV7-3; D might be TRBD1 (6 bases). V dropped 5 bases and J dropped 5 bases, with 34 bases sitting between them. In germline, CDR1 is SGHTA, CDR2 FQGTGA. The CDR3 covers 20 residues. CDR3 sequence reads: CASSPPGGVGQGMYIHEQYF. CDR3 DNA sequence: TGTGCCAGCAGCCCCCCAGGTGGGGTCGGCCAGGGGATGTACATCCACGAGCAGTACTTC.

This chain links TRBV10-1 with TRBJ2-1, with TRBD1 matching 9 bases. The germline V gene has CDR1 WNHNN and CDR2 SYGVQD (reference sequence). Germline trimming cut 4 bases from V and 8 bases from J; bases unmatched to any gene: 12. This CDR3 is 16 amino acids long. The DNA for the CDR3 is TGCGCCAGCAGTGCGCGACGGGACAGGGATGGGCATGAGCAGTTCTTC. Its translation is CASSARRDRDGHEQFF.

The CDR3 reads CASSFGGPGYTF. CDR3 DNA sequence: TGCGCCAGCAGCTTCGGGGGTCCTGGCTACACCTTC. The chain employs TRBV5-1 and TRBJ1-2; possible D gene TRBD1, 5 bases. This CDR3 is 12 amino acids long. The V and J ends lost 2 bases and 7 bases respectively, with 9 bases between them. The germline CDR1 and CDR2 sequences are SGHRS and YFSETQ.